This note documents a single TCR beta chain sequence. The entry originates in a study of T cell responses to AZD1222 COVID-19 vaccine. Data came from immunoSEQ multiplex PCR; TCRdb stores just in-frame clones and leaves some out. The sample carries 75,000 to 85,000 clones, more than 60% recorded once. Germline V gene sequence: CDR1 SGDLS, CDR2 YYNGEE. V was cut by 4 bases and J by 6 bases, with 11 bases left in between. The CDR3 consists of 14 residues. The V gene is TRBV9, the J gene TRBJ1-6; weak D call: TRBD1 (5 bases). The sample was peripheral blood, taken 28 days after the second dose of the MenACWY control vaccine. The TCR was taken from an adult who received the MenACWY meningococcal vaccine as a control. The CDR3 reads CASSQGSSNSPLHF. The CDR3 nucleotides read TGTGCCAGCAGCCAGGGCAGTTCTAATTCACCCCTCCACTTT.